What follows is one T cell receptor beta chain and its context. Per germline, CDR1 SGHRS and CDR2 YFSETQ. V was pared by 0 bases and J by 7 bases, with 12 bases of the junction left unmatched. The CDR3 consists of 16 residues. This record comes from a study of control samples from healthy donors and cancer patients. Libraries were prepared by immunoSEQ multiplex PCR; TCRdb keeps only in-frame clonotypes and omits some of them. The sample lists roughly 70,000 clones; 84% were seen once. The sequence came from a man in his fifties in good health. The chain joins TRBV5-1 to TRBJ1-2; 7 bases agree with TRBD1. The sample comprised blood. The CDR3 DNA is TGCGCCAGCAGCTTGGGTGGACAGGCGGGCCTGGGTGGCTACACCTTC. This translates into CASSLGGQAGLGGYTF.